These T cell receptor beta chains were read from a single sample in a study of graft-versus-host responses after intestinal transplantation. Sequencing was performed with immunoSEQ multiplex PCR; in TCRdb, only in-frame clones are kept and a portion is missing. This table holds about 120,000 clones, about 92% found once. Antigens for these TCRs are unknown. The specimen comprised unstimulated CD8+ T cells sorted from spleen or lymph node cells, sampled before transplant. These receptor sequences come from a human donor who was the organ donor for an intestinal transplant. CDR3s include the opening cysteine and the closing phenylalanine or tryptophan.

j_call v_call cdr3_aa
. TRBV14 CASSPGQGAYEQYF
TRBJ2-6 TRBV6-1 CASSEGQWGGGANVLTF
TRBJ2-2 TRBV6-5 CASSPTGGELFF
TRBJ2-1 TRBV6-6 CASHPEWEGFNEQFF
TRBJ1-2 TRBV4-3 CASSQDARLYRDGYTF
TRBJ2-7 TRBV19 CASSLGLAGVYEQYF
TRBJ2-7 TRBV28 CASSLRGYSYEQYF
TRBJ2-1 TRBV2 CVAGFREQFF
TRBJ2-7 TRBV19 CASSRDPGLAVYEQYF
TRBJ1-2 TRBV4-2 CASSLLGQEGYTF
TRBJ2-3 TRBV10-1 CASSGGGSKRGTDTQYF
TRBJ2-7 TRBV28 CASTIAGGDSYEQYF
TRBJ1-5 TRBV19 CASSQAGTGGPHNQPQHF
TRBJ2-2 TRBV4-3 CASSQWRNTGELFF
TRBJ2-1 TRBV9 CASSVGAEQFF
TRBJ2-1 TRBV4-1 CASSQVRLAGDEQFF
TRBJ1-1 TRBV28 CASSFIGSNTEAFF
TRBJ2-1 TRBV27 CASSSDGSSYNEQFF
TRBJ2-7 TRBV5-6 CASSLAGLAGPEQYF
TRBJ2-7 TRBV27 CASSLRGVNYEQYF
TRBJ2-1 TRBV7-8 CASSLARAYNEQFF
TRBJ2-7 TRBV9 CASSVVGSSYEQYF
TRBJ1-2 TRBV7-2 CASSLGGQDGYTF
TRBJ2-7 TRBV5-1 CASSSSYEQYF
TRBJ1-2 TRBV4-1 CASSPTTGYYGYTF
TRBJ2-1 TRBV19 CASSLSGRSEQFF
TRBJ1-2 TRBV6-1 CASSVRAGNGYTF
TRBJ2-7 TRBV19 CASSSGGNYEQYF
TRBJ2-7 TRBV4-1 CASSQVSGALDEQYF
. TRBV30 CAWGDREHSYEQYF
TRBJ1-1 TRBV30 CAWSRRSSTEAFF
TRBJ1-1 TRBV28 CASSYRERITEAFF
TRBJ2-2 TRBV4-3 CASSNDVGFSAEGNTGELFF
TRBJ2-7 TRBV9 CASSVGTSGRSSYEQYF
TRBJ2-4 TRBV5-6 CASSLVGEGIQYF
TRBJ2-7 TRBV4-3 CASSQVLSGAYSYEQYF